This T cell receptor (beta chain) was sequenced for a study of sequential checkpoint blockade in melanoma. Study-level background: Randomization was 1:1 between first-line nivolumab→ipilimumab and ipilimumab→nivolumab.

The treatment is: randomized to nivolumab then ipilimumab (arm A) or the reverse (arm B). Live CD3+CD8+ CD19− CD56− cells were sorted from PBMCs. Trimming cost V 5 bases and J 7 bases, with 26 bases left between them. Germline V gene data show CDR1 as GTSNPN and CDR2 as SVGIG (reference sequence). This CDR3 spans 16 amino acids. Method: immunoSEQ multiplex PCR; TCRdb's copy keeps in-frame clones and lacks some. The repertoire holds about 19,000 clones, with around 73% as singletons. The chain employs TRBV30 and TRBJ1-1; possible D gene TRBD1, 5 bases. The sequence was obtained from a human donor with melanoma. The sequencing used CD8+ T cells sorted from blood (inferred from file names), collected from a patient given nivolumab and ipilimumab in sequence. The CDR3 nucleotides read TGTGCCTGGGACCGGGTGGGGCTTGGGTGGCCCCTTGAAGCTTTCTTT. Translated: CAWDRVGLGWPLEAFF.